The 3 T cell receptor beta chains in this list originate from one sample, sequenced in a study of stem cell transplantation in POMP-related autoinflammatory disease. Sequencing used immunoSEQ multiplex PCR; TCRdb keeps in-frame clones, though not all of them. The sample yields approximately 6,900 clones, around 83% seen once. The material sequenced was a CXCR5-defined cell subset from PBMCs. These TCRs come from a human donor in good health.

This clone was observed a few times. The CDR3: CASSPRWTGFGTEAFF. Here the CDR3 DNA reads TGCGCCAGCAGCCCCCGATGGACGGGATTTGGAACTGAAGCTTTCTTT. The chain combines TRBV4-3 with TRBJ1-1; D is undetermined. V shed 4 bases and J shed 5 bases, with 20 bases lying between them. There are 16 residues in the CDR3. The V gene's germline CDR1 is LGHNA and CDR2 YSLEER.

The CDR3 coding sequence is TGCAGCGTTGCCGTTGGGGGAAACACTGAAGCTTTCTTT. Amino acids: CSVAVGGNTEAFF. The V and J genes are TRBV29-1 and TRBJ1-1; perhaps TRBD1 as D (5 bases). The CDR3 consists of 13 residues. From germline, CDR1 is SQVTM and CDR2 ANQGSEA. Trimming removed 4 bases at V and 2 bases at J, with 11 bases between.

The chain is built from TRBV30 and TRBJ1-1; D is undetermined. The CDR3 runs to 14 residues. Germline V gene lookup returns CDR1 GTSNPN and CDR2 SVGIG (reference sequence). V was clipped by 0 bases and J by 4 bases, with 12 bases between them. As DNA, the CDR3 is TGTGCCTGGAGTGTATTATGGGGTCGCACTGAAGCTTTCTTT. As protein: CAWSVLWGRTEAFF.